This T cell receptor beta chain was found in a study of long-term antiretroviral therapy in people with HIV. Study overall: The earliest samples came from an era when ART typically awaited falling CD4 counts. Overall study findings and caveats: Clonotypes expanded prior to ART showed repertoire dominance at all sampled time points. Upon ART, diversity increased but remained lower than transplant donor controls.

Researchers ran immunoSEQ v3.0 at survey level. Libraries were prepared by immunoSEQ multiplex PCR; TCRdb keeps only in-frame clonotypes and omits some of them. The sample consists of several thousand clones, more than 60% of them appearing once. The V end lost 10 bases, the J end lost 2 bases, and 15 bases lay between the germline ends. CDR3 length: 13 amino acids. CDR1 and CDR2 (germline): ENHRY, SYGVKD. With regard to this clone: Its specificity is unknown.

This sequence joins TRBV10-3 and TRBJ2-7; D gene uncertain. The sample consisted of unsorted PBMCs, taken 1.1 years after starting antiretroviral therapy. The TCR comes from a man aged 40-49 years with HIV. DNA for the CDR3: TGTGCCACGTCTGTAGGGTTGGCCTACGAGCAGTACTTC. Protein sequence: CATSVGLAYEQYF.